This passage covers 28 T cell receptor beta chains from one sample sequenced in a study of blood T cell repertoires in COVID-19. Sequencing was performed with immunoSEQ multiplex PCR; in TCRdb, only in-frame clones are kept and a portion is missing. The sample has 250,000 to 350,000 clones, just over 85% seen once. Sample: PBMCs or T cells enriched from blood (not recorded which). These receptors were obtained from a woman aged 18 to 35 who had recovered from COVID-19.

This rearrangement joins TRBV2 to TRBJ1-6; D possibly corresponds to TRBD1 (6 bases). This CDR3 spans 14 amino acids. V shed 7 bases and J shed 6 bases, with 13 bases lying between them. Germline assignment: CDR1 SNHLY and CDR2 FYNNEI. The CDR3 DNA follows: TGTGCCAGCAAAGGGGACATCGCTAATTCACCCCTCCACTTT. Protein product: CASKGDIANSPLHF.

CDR3 in amino acids: CASSASSGRAGEQYF. As DNA, the CDR3 is TGTGCCAGCAGCGCGAGTAGCGGGAGGGCTGGGGAGCAGTACTTC. V usage is TRBV11-3 and J usage is TRBJ2-7; 11 bases agree with TRBD2. CDR1 is SGHNT, CDR2 YENEEA, per germline. The V gene end was trimmed by 5 bases and the J gene end by 7 bases; junction bases not matched to a gene: 10. The CDR3 runs 15 residues.

This chain's CDR3 is CASIGTTDPQETQYF. DNA for the CDR3: TGTGCCAGCATCGGGACTACCGACCCCCAAGAGACCCAGTACTTC. This sequence joins TRBV2 and TRBJ2-5; 7 bases align to TRBD2. Germline values: CDR1 SNHLY, CDR2 FYNNEI. CDR3 size: 15 residues. Losses at the gene ends were 7 bases for V and 1 base for J; bases not matched to a gene: 9. Full variable domain (outside the CDR3, taken from reference TRBV2 and TRBJ2-5): EPEVTQTPSHQVTQMGQEVILRCVPISNHLYFYWYRQILGQKVEFLVSFYNNEISEKSEIFDDQFSVERPDGSNFTLKIRSTKLEDSAMYFCASIGTTDPQETQYFGPGTRLLVL.

This clone came up a few times. The chain uses TRBV4-1 and TRBJ1-2; D is uncertain. Germline V CDR1 and CDR2: MGHRA, YSYEKL. This CDR3 has 14 residues. V lost 0 bases, J lost 1 base, and 6 bases lay in between. CDR3 in amino acids: CASSQDYINYGYTF. As DNA, the CDR3 is TGCGCCAGCAGCCAAGATTACATTAACTATGGCTACACCTTC.

In this sample, this clone turned up a few times. The rearrangement joins TRBV10-3 to TRBJ2-1; maybe TRBD2 (6 bases). Germline loops: CDR1 ENHRY, CDR2 SYGVKD. The CDR3 is 15 amino acids. V was pared by 2 bases and J by 3 bases, with 11 bases between. CDR3: CAISELGGNYNEQFF. Here the CDR3 DNA reads TGTGCCATCAGTGAGCTGGGCGGGAACTACAATGAGCAGTTCTTC.

J is TRBJ2-1 and V is TRBV7-8; TRBD2 aligns across 13 bases. The trim removed 2 bases at V and 6 bases at J, leaving 10 bases unmatched. The CDR3 has 18 residues. From germline, CDR1 is SGHVS and CDR2 FQNEAQ. The CDR3 sequence: CASSLRSTRLAGGNEQFF. CDR3 nucleotides: TGTGCCAGCAGCTTAAGGTCAACTCGACTAGCGGGAGGCAATGAGCAGTTCTTC.

J is TRBJ2-5 and V is TRBV27; tentatively, D is TRBD2 (6 bases). The CDR3 covers 14 residues. V was trimmed by 3 bases and J by 4 bases, leaving 12 bases between them. Germline V lookup: CDR1 MNHEY, CDR2 SMNVEV (reference sequence). The chain's CDR3 is CASSLLGGGETQYF. As DNA, the CDR3 is TGTGCCAGCAGTTTGTTGGGGGGTGGAGAGACCCAGTACTTC.

The chain combines TRBV5-1 with TRBJ2-2; D might be TRBD1 (7 bases). Germline lookup yields CDR1 SGHRS and CDR2 YFSETQ. This CDR3 is 16 amino acids long. V dropped 6 bases and J dropped 6 bases, with 21 bases sitting between them. CDR3 residues: CASNPRGTGEAGELFF. CDR3 coding DNA: TGCGCCAGCAACCCGAGGGGTACAGGGGAGGCCGGGGAGCTGTTTTTT. The full variable domain, its missing parts supplied by reference TRBV5-1 and TRBJ2-2, is KAGVTQTPRYLIKTRGQQVTLSCSPISGHRSVSWYQQTPGQGLQFLFEYFSETQRNKGNFPGRFSGRQFSNSRSEMNVSTLELGDSALYLCASNPRGTGEAGELFFGEGSRLTVL.

This sequence joins TRBV28 and TRBJ1-5; possibly TRBD1 for D (6 bases). Trimming took off 7 bases at V and 2 bases at J, with 18 bases between the two ends. This CDR3 has 16 residues. Per germline, CDR1 MDHEN and CDR2 SYDVKM. CDR3 in DNA: TGTGCCAGCAACCCCCAACGGGGGGCAGGCAATCAGCCCCAGCATTTT. It specifies CASNPQRGAGNQPQHF.

The V call is TRBV12-3 or TRBV12-4, the J call TRBJ2-1; the match to TRBD1 covers 8 bases. CDR3 length equals 13 residues. J lost 6 bases, V lost 7 bases, and 5 bases had no gene match. CDR3 sequence: CASKAGGFNEQFF. Here the CDR3 DNA reads TGTGCCAGCAAGGCAGGGGGCTTCAATGAGCAGTTCTTC.

The chain carries TRBV14 and TRBJ1-6, with D possibly matching TRBD1 (5 bases). Germline loops: CDR1 SGHDN, CDR2 FVKESK. This CDR3 has 20 residues. Between the trimmed V and J ends, which lost 1 base and 5 bases, there was a span of 24 bases. CDR3 loop: CASSQARPGSPRVNNSPLHF. In nucleotides, the CDR3 is TGTGCCAGCAGCCAAGCTCGGCCGGGCTCGCCCAGGGTCAATAATTCACCCCTCCACTTT. Supplemented by reference TRBV14 and TRBJ1-6, the full variable domain reads EAGVTQFPSHSVIEKGQTVTLRCDPISGHDNLYWYRRVMGKEIKFLLHFVKESKQDESGMPNNRFLAERTGGTYSTLKVQPAELEDSGVYFCASSQARPGSPRVNNSPLHFGNGTRLTVT.

The rearrangement links TRBV4-1 to TRBJ1-2, with 11 nucleotides matching TRBD1. The CDR3 covers 19 residues. Germline V CDR1 and CDR2: MGHRA, YSYEKL. The junction had 15 bases not matched to a gene; V was cut back by 4 bases and J by 2 bases. The CDR3 bases are TGCGCCAGCAGCCCACAAGTCGATCTCGGACAGGGGGCAAACTATGGCTACACCTTC. Encoded protein: CASSPQVDLGQGANYGYTF.

The rearrangement uses TRBV5-1 and TRBJ2-5, with TRBD1 matching over 7 bases. The trim removed 0 bases at V and 0 bases at J, leaving 11 bases unmatched. The CDR3 is 18 amino acids. CDR1 and CDR2 (germline): SGHRS, YFSETQ. The CDR3 here is CASSLAITATGYQETQYF. CDR3 in DNA: TGCGCCAGCAGCTTGGCCATTACGGCGACAGGGTACCAAGAGACCCAGTACTTC.

V gene TRBV18 combines with J gene TRBJ1-6, with D maybe TRBD1 (5 bases). This CDR3 is 14 amino acids long. CDR1 and CDR2 from the germline V gene are KGHSH and LQKENI. With 4 bases removed from V and 9 bases from J, the gap between germline ends came to 13 bases. CDR3: CASSLGQGTSPLHF. The DNA of the CDR3 is TGTGCCAGCTCACTGGGCCAGGGAACTTCACCCCTCCACTTT.

The chain recombines TRBV7-9 with TRBJ1-1, with TRBD1 matching 7 bases. The CDR3 sequence is 15 residues long. Per the germline V gene, CDR1 is SEHNR and CDR2 is FQNEAQ (reference sequence). Trimming removed 9 bases from V and 4 bases from J; junction bases left unmatched: 14. CDR3 sequence: CASTSRQGLSTEAFF. DNA for the CDR3: TGTGCCAGTACCTCCCGACAGGGATTGAGCACTGAAGCTTTCTTT.

The gene calls are TRBV15 and TRBJ1-4, with D perhaps matching TRBD1 (5 bases). The CDR3 is 16 amino acids. Between the trimmed V and J ends, which lost 1 base and 0 bases, there was a span of 9 bases. Germline CDR1 reads LNHNV; CDR2 reads YYDKDF (reference sequence). This CDR3 reads CATSRAQGATNEKLFF. The CDR3 region has the DNA TGTGCCACCAGCAGAGCGCAGGGCGCAACTAATGAAAAACTGTTTTTT.

This clone has just one count. The chain carries TRBV11-1 and TRBJ2-1, with TRBD2 matching 7 bases. The germline V gene encodes CDR1 SGHAT and CDR2 FQDESV (reference sequence). V lost 2 bases to trimming and J lost 6 bases; unmatched junction nucleotides: 1. The CDR3 runs to 13 residues. The CDR3 loop is CASSLRGVNEQFF. In DNA form, the CDR3 reads TGTGCCAGCAGCTTACGGGGGGTCAATGAGCAGTTCTTC. Using reference TRBV11-1 and TRBJ2-1 for the parts outside the CDR3, the full variable domain is EAEVAQSPRYKITEKSQAVAFWCDPISGHATLYWYRQILGQGPELLVQFQDESVVDDSQLPKDRFSAERLKGVDSTLKIQPAELGDSAMYLCASSLRGVNEQFFGPGTRLTVL.

About this clone itself: Other DNA sequences from this sample encode an identical CDR3 as well. The chain carries TRBV5-4 and TRBJ1-2; 9 bases fit TRBD1. Unmatched junction bases numbered 6, after V lost 5 bases and J lost 4 bases. The CDR3 consists of 14 residues. Germline values: CDR1 SGHNT, CDR2 YYREEE (reference sequence). The CDR3 protein is CASSPGQGSYGYTF. The CDR3 nucleotides are TGTGCCAGCAGTCCCGGACAGGGGAGCTATGGCTACACCTTC.

The V call is TRBV30, the J call TRBJ1-1; possibly TRBD1 for D (6 bases). This CDR3 has 15 amino acids. Trimming took 4 bases from V and 5 from J, leaving 20 bases between them. CDR1 and CDR2 (germline): GTSNPN, SVGIG (reference sequence). CDR3 bases: TGTGCCTGGACCCAAGGGGGAGGGAGGAGGACTGAAGCTTTCTTT. It yields the protein CAWTQGGGRRTEAFF.

This sequence joins TRBV11-2 and TRBJ2-5; the D is unclear. The CDR3 runs 14 residues. The ends were cut back, 5 bases at V and 2 bases at J, with 12 bases in the middle. In germline, CDR1 is SGHAT, CDR2 FQNNGV. The CDR3 DNA reads TGTGCCAGCAGCCCTTCGTTTAGTCAAGAGACCCAGTACTTC. Protein sequence: CASSPSFSQETQYF.

The gene calls are TRBV11-2 and TRBJ1-6, with D unresolved. CDR3 length equals 17 residues. Germline CDR1 SGHAT, CDR2 FQNNGV. Trimming removed 1 base at V and 6 bases at J, with 16 bases between. CDR3 loop: CASSLVLGPGFNSPLHF. The CDR3 DNA is TGTGCCAGCAGCTTAGTGCTTGGACCGGGATTTAATTCACCCCTCCACTTT.

The chain recombines TRBV2 with TRBJ2-1; TRBD1 might be the D (6 bases). Germline CDR1 and CDR2: SNHLY and FYNNEI. The CDR3 has 13 residues. V shed 6 bases and J shed 4 bases, with 10 bases lying between them. CDR3 in amino acids: CASRQGQYNEQFF. The DNA of the CDR3 is TGTGCCAGCAGACAGGGCCAATACAATGAGCAGTTCTTC.

This sequence joins TRBV27 and TRBJ1-2; the D gene is possibly TRBD1 (6 bases). The CDR3 contains 13 residues. V was clipped by 4 bases and J by 2 bases, with 8 bases between them. Per germline, CDR1 MNHEY and CDR2 SMNVEV (reference sequence). The CDR3 here is CASSSGQNYGYTF. CDR3 DNA sequence: TGTGCCAGCAGTTCTGGACAGAACTATGGCTACACCTTC.

The chain couples TRBV2 to TRBJ1-2; TRBD1 agrees at 9 bases. This CDR3 region has 17 residues. V lost 0 bases and J lost 6; bases outside the gene matches: 11. The germline gives CDR1 SNHLY, CDR2 FYNNEI. DNA for the CDR3: TGTGCCAGCAGTGAAGCGCTTGTTTTGAGGGACAGGGATGGCTACACCTTC. Amino acid sequence: CASSEALVLRDRDGYTF.

The chain carries TRBV28 and TRBJ1-3; TRBD1 agrees at 7 bases. Germline-derived CDR1 and CDR2 are MDHEN and SYDVKM. The CDR3 extends over 15 amino acids. This CDR3 is CSSTSGQTSGNTIYF. The CDR3 DNA reads TGTTCATCTACGTCGGGACAGACCTCTGGAAACACCATATATTTT. The full variable domain, completed using reference TRBV28 and TRBJ1-3, is DVKVTQSSRYLVKRTGEKVFLECVQDMDHENMFWYRQDPGLGLRLIYFSYDVKMKEKGDIPEGYSVSREKKERFSLILESASTNQTSMYLCSSTSGQTSGNTIYFGEGSWLTVV.

This rearrangement joins TRBV19 to TRBJ2-7; maybe TRBD1 (5 bases). This CDR3 is built from 15 residues. The V end lost 3 bases, the J end lost 0 bases, and 12 bases lay between the germline ends. The germline CDR1 and CDR2 sequences are LNHDA and SQIVND (reference sequence). CDR3 DNA: TGTGCCAGTAGTATCTCCAGGGCCAGCTCCTACGAGCAGTACTTC. This translates into CASSISRASSYEQYF.

In this sample, this clone turned up a few times. The chain employs TRBV19 and TRBJ2-7, with 7 bases aligning to TRBD2. CDR3 length equals 13 residues. Germline values: CDR1 LNHDA, CDR2 SQIVND (reference sequence). The V segment lost 5 bases and the J segment 2 bases; nucleotides outside the gene matches: 3. DNA for the CDR3: TGTGCCAGTAGTCCGAGCGGGGCCTACGAGCAGTACTTC. Amino acid sequence: CASSPSGAYEQYF.

J is TRBJ2-6 and V is TRBV3-1 (or the pseudogene TRBV3-2), with 10 positions matching TRBD2. V lost 0 bases, J lost 2 bases, and 7 bases stayed unmatched. The germline gives CDR1 LGHDT, CDR2 YNNKEL (reference sequence). The CDR3 consists of 19 residues. The CDR3 reads CASSQDPQREGPGANVLTF. The CDR3 nucleotides read TGTGCCAGCAGCCAAGATCCCCAGCGGGAGGGCCCTGGGGCCAACGTCCTGACTTTC.